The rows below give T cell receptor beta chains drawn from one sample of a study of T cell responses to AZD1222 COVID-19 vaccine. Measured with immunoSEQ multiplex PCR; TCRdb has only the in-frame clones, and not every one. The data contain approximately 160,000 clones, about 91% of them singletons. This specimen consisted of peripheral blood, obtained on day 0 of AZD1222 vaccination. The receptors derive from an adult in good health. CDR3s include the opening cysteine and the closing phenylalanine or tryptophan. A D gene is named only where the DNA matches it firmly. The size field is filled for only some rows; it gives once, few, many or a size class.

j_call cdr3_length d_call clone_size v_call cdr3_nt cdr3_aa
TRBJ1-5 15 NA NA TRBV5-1 TGCGCCAGCAGCTTGGAAGGGGACCGCAATCAGCCCCAGCATTTT CASSLEGDRNQPQHF
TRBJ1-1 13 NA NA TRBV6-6 TGTGCCAGCAGTTACGGGGGAAGCACTGAAGCTTTCTTT CASSYGGSTEAFF
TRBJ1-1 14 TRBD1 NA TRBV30 TGTGCCTGGAGTCGGACAGGGCGCGGCACTGAAGCTTTCTTT CAWSRTGRGTEAFF
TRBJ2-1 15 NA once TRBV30 TGTGCCTGGAGTACCCACAGGGTATCCTACAATGAGCAGTTCTTC CAWSTHRVSYNEQFF
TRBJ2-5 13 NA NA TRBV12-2 TGTGCAAGTCGCTTAGGGCGTGTAGAGACCCAGTACTTC CASRLGRVETQYF
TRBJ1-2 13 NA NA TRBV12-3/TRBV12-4 TGTGCCAGCAGTTCGGACACGAACTATGGCTACACCTTC CASSSDTNYGYTF
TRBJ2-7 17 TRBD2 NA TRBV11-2 TGTGCCAGCAGCTTAGGGGGGACTAGCGGAATCTCCTACGAGCAGTACTTC CASSLGGTSGISYEQYF
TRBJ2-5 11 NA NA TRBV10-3 TGTGCCATCAGGGAGACAGAGACCCAGTACTTC CAIRETETQYF
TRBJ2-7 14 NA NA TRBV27 TGTGCCAGCACTCCCTCGTGGGACGGAGTGGAGCAGTACTTC CASTPSWDGVEQYF
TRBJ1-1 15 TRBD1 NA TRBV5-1 TGCGCCAGCAGCTTGGTTCTGGGTGGGACAGGTGAAGCTTTCTTT CASSLVLGGTGEAFF
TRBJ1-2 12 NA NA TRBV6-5 TGTGCCAGCAGCCGCACTAACTATGGCTACACCTTC CASSRTNYGYTF
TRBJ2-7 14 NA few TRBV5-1 TGCGCCAGCAGCGCCGCAGGGGTAAGTTACGAGCAGTACTTC CASSAAGVSYEQYF
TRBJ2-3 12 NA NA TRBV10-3 TGTGCCATCAGTGAGGAGGTAGATACGCAGTATTTT CAISEEVDTQYF
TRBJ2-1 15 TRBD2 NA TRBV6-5 TGTGCCAGCAGTTACTGGTCTAGCGGGAGCGATGAGCAGTTCTTC CASSYWSSGSDEQFF
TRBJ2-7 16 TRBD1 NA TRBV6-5 TGTGCCAGCAGTTACTCGGGACAGCCGTCCCCCTACGAGCAGTACTTC CASSYSGQPSPYEQYF
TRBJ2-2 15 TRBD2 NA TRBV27 TGTGCCAGCAGTTTTACTAGCGGGAGAAACGGGGAGCTGTTTTTT CASSFTSGRNGELFF
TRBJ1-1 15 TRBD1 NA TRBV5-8 TGTGCCAGCAGCGGGACAGGGAAACCCTACACTGAAGCTTTCTTT CASSGTGKPYTEAFF
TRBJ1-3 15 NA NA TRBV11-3 TGTGCCAGCAGCTTAGATTCCCTCTCTGGAAACACCATATATTTT CASSLDSLSGNTIYF
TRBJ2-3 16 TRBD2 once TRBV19 TGTGCCAGTAGTCTCACACTAGCGGGAGTTACAGATACGCAGTATTTT CASSLTLAGVTDTQYF
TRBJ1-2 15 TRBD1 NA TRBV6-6 TGTGCCAGCAGTTACTTGTGGGGGCAGGGGGACGGCTACACCTTC CASSYLWGQGDGYTF